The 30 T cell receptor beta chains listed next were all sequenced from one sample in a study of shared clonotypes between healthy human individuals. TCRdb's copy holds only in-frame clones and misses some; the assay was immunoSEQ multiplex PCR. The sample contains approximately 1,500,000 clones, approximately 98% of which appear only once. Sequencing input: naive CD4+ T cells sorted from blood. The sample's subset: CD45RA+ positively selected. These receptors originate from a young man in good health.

Here the CDR3 reads CASSYFGTVGEKLFF. DNA of the CDR3: TGTGCCAGCAGTTATTTTGGGACTGTGGGTGAAAAACTGTTTTTT. This chain uses TRBV25-1 with TRBJ1-4; tentatively, D is TRBD1 (5 bases). V was pared by 5 bases and J by 7 bases, with 17 bases between. The length of the CDR3 is 15 residues. Germline loops: CDR1 MGHDK, CDR2 SYGVNS. The variable domain in full, with the rest retrieved from reference TRBV25-1 and TRBJ1-4, is EADIYQTPRYLVIGTGKKITLECSQTMGHDKMYWYQQDPGMELHLIHYSYGVNSTEKGDLSSESTVSRIRTEHFPLTLESARPSHTSQYLCASSYFGTVGEKLFFGSGTQLSVL.

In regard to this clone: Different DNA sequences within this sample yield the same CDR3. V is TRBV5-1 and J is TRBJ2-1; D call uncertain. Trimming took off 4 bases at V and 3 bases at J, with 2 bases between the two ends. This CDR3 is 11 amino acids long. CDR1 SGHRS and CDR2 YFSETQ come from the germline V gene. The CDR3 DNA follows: TGCGCCAGCAGCCTCTACAATGAGCAGTTCTTC. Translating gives CASSLYNEQFF.

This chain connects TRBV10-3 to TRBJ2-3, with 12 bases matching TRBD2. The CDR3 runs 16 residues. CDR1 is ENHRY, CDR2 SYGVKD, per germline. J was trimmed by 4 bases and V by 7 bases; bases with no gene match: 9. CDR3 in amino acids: CAITKGLAGLADTQYF. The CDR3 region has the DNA TGTGCCATCACTAAAGGACTAGCGGGATTGGCAGATACGCAGTATTTT.

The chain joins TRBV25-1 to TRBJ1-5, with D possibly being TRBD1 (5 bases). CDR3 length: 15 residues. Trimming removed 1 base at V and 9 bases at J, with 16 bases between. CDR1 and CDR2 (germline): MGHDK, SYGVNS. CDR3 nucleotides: TGTGCCAGCAGTGAATGGGGTCAGGGAGATTGGCCCCAGCATTTT. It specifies CASSEWGQGDWPQHF.

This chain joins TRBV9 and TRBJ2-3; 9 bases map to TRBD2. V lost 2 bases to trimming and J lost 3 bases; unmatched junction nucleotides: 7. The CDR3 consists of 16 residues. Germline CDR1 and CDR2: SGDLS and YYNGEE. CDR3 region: CASSVSGSGRTDTQYF. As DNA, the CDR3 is TGTGCCAGCAGCGTTAGCGGGAGCGGTAGGACAGATACGCAGTATTTT.

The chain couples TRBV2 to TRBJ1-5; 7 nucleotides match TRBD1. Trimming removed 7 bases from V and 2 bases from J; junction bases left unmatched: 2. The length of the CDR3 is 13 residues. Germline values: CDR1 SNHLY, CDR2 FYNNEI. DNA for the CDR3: TGTGCCAGCAAAGGACAGGGCAATCAGCCCCAGCATTTT. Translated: CASKGQGNQPQHF.

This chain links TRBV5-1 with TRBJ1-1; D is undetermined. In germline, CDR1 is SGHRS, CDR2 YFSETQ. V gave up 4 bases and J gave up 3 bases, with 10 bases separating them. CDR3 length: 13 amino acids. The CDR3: CASSPGPDTEAFF. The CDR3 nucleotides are TGCGCCAGCAGCCCAGGACCCGACACTGAAGCTTTCTTT.

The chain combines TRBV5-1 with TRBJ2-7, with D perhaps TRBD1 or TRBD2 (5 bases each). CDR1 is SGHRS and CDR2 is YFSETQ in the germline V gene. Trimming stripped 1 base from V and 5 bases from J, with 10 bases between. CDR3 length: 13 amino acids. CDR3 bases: TGCGCCAGCAGCTTGTTTGGGACCGACGAGCAGTACTTC. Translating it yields CASSLFGTDEQYF. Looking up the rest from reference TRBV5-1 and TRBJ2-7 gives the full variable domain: KAGVTQTPRYLIKTRGQQVTLSCSPISGHRSVSWYQQTPGQGLQFLFEYFSETQRNKGNFPGRFSGRQFSNSRSEMNVSTLELGDSALYLCASSLFGTDEQYFGPGTRLTVT.

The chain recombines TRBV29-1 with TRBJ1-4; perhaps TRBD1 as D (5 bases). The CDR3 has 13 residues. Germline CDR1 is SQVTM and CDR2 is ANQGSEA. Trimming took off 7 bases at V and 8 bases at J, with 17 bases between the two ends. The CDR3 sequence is CSAAKGVGEKLFF. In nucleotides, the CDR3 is TGCAGCGCCGCGAAAGGGGTGGGCGAAAAACTGTTTTTT.

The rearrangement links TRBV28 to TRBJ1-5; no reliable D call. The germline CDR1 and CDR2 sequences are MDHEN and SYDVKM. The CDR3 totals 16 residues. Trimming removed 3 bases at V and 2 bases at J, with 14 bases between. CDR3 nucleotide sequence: TGTGCCAGCAGTTTTCCCCGGGTGCAGGGCAATCAGCCCCAGCATTTT. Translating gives CASSFPRVQGNQPQHF.

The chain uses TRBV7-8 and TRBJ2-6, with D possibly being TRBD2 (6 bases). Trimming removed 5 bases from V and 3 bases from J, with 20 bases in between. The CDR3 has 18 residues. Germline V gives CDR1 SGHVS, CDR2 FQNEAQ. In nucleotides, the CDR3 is TGTGCCAGCAGCCGCCGACGGATCGCCGGGGGTGGGGCCAACGTCCTGACTTTC. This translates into CASSRRRIAGGGANVLTF. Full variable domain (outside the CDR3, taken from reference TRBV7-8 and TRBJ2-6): GAGVSQSPRYKVAKRGQDVALRCDPISGHVSLFWYQQALGQGPEFLTYFQNEAQLDKSGLPSDRFFAERPEGSVSTLKIQRTQQEDSAVYLCASSRRRIAGGGANVLTFGAGSRLTVL.

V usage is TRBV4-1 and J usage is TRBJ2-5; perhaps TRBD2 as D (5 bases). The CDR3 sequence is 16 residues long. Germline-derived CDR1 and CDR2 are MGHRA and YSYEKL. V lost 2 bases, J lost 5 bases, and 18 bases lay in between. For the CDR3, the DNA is TGCGCCAGCAGCCAATTCACAGTCGGGGTGCGTGAGACCCAGTACTTC. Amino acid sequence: CASSQFTVGVRETQYF.

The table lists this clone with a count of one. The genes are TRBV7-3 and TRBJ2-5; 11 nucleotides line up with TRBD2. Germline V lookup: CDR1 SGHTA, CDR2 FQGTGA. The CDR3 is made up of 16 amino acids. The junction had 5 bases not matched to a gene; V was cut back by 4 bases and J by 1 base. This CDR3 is CASSSGLAGLQETQYF. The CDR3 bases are TGTGCCAGCAGCTCCGGACTAGCGGGCCTCCAAGAGACCCAGTACTTC. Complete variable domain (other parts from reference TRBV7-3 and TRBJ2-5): GAGVSQTPSNKVTEKGKYVELRCDPISGHTALYWYRQSLGQGPEFLIYFQGTGAADDSGLPNDRFFAVRPEGSVSTLKIQRTERGDSAVYLCASSSGLAGLQETQYFGPGTRLLVL.

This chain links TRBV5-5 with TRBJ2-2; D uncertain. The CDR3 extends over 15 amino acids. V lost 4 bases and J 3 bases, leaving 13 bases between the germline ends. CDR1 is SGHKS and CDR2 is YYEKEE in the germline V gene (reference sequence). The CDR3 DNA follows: TGTGCCAGCAGCCACTTCGGGCAGGACACCGGGGAGCTGTTTTTT. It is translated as CASSHFGQDTGELFF.

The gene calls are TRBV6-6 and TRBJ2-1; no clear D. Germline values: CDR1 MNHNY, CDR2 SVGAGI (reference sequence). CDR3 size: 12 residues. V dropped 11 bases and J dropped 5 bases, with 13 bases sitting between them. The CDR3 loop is CAGATADNEQFF. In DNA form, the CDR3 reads TGTGCCGGAGCGACGGCTGACAATGAGCAGTTCTTC.

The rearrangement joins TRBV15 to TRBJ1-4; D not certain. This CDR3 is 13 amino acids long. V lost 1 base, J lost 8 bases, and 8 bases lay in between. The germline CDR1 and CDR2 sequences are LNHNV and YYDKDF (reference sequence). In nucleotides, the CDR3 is TGTGCCACCAGCAGAGGGAGGAGCGAAAAACTGTTTTTT. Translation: CATSRGRSEKLFF.

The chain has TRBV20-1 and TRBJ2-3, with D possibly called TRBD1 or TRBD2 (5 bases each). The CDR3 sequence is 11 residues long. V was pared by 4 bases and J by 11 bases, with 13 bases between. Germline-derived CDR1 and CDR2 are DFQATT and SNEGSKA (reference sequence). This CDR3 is CSATGRDGQYF. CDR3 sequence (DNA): TGCAGTGCTACTGGTAGGGACGGGCAGTATTTT.

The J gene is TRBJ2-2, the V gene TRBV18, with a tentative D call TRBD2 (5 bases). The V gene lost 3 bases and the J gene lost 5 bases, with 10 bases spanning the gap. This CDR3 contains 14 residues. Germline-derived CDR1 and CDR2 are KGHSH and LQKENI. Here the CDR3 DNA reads TGTGCCAGCTCACCCCTAGCTGAGACCGGGGAGCTGTTTTTT. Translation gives CASSPLAETGELFF. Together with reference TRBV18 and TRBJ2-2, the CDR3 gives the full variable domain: NAGVMQNPRHLVRRRGQEARLRCSPMKGHSHVYWYRQLPEEGLKFMVYLQKENIIDESGMPKERFSAEFPKEGPSILRIQQVVRGDSAAYFCASSPLAETGELFFGEGSRLTVL.

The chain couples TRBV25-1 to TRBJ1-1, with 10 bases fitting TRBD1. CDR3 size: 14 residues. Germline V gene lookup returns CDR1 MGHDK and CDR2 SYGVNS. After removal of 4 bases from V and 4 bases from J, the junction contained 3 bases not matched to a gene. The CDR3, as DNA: TGTGCCAGCAGTGGACAGGGGGCTGGCACTGAAGCTTTCTTT. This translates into CASSGQGAGTEAFF.

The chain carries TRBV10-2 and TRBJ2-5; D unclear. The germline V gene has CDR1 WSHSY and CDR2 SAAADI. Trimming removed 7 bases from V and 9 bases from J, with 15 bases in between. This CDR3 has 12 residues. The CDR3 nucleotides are TGCGCCAGCACCCAAACCCCGCGGTCCCAGTACTTC. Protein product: CASTQTPRSQYF.

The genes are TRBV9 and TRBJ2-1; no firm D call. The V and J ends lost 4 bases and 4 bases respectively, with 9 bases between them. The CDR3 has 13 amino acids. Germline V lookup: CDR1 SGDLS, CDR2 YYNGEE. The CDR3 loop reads CASSTRRYNEQFF. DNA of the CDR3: TGTGCCAGCAGCACTCGACGGTACAATGAGCAGTTCTTC.

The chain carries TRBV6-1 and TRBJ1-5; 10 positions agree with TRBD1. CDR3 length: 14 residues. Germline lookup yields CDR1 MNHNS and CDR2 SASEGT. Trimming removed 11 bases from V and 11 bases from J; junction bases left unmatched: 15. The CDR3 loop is CASSPGQGLSAQHF. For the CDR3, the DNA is TGTGCCTCCTCACCGGGACAGGGGTTATCAGCCCAGCATTTT.

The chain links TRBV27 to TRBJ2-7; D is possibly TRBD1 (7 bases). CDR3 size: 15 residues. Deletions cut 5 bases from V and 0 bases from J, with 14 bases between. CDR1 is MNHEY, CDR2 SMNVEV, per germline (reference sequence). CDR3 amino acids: CASSKRQGLSYEQYF. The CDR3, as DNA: TGTGCCAGCAGTAAGAGACAGGGACTCTCCTACGAGCAGTACTTC.

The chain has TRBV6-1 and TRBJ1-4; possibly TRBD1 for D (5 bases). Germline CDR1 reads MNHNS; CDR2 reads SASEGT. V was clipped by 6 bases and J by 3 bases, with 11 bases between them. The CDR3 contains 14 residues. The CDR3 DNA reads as TGTGCCAGCAGACTCAGGGAGGCTAATGAAAAACTGTTTTTT. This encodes CASRLREANEKLFF.

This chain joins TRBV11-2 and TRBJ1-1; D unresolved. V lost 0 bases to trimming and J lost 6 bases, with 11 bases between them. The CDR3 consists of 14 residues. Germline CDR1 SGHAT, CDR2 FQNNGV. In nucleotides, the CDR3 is TGTGCCAGCAGCTTAGATCTTTACGCCTCTGAAGCTTTCTTT. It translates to CASSLDLYASEAFF.

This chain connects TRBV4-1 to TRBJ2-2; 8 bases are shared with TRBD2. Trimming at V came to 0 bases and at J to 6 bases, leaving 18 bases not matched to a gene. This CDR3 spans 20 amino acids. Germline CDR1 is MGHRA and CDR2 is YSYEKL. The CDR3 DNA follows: TGCGCCAGCAGCCAAGATTTTCGGGGGGGCACGTCTCCCTCCGCCGGGGAGCTGTTTTTT. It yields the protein CASSQDFRGGTSPSAGELFF.

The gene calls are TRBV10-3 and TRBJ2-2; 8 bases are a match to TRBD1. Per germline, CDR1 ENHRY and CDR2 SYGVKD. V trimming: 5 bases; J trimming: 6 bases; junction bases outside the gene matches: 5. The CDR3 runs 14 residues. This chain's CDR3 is CAISHQGASGELFF. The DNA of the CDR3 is TGTGCCATCAGTCACCAGGGGGCATCCGGGGAGCTGTTTTTT.

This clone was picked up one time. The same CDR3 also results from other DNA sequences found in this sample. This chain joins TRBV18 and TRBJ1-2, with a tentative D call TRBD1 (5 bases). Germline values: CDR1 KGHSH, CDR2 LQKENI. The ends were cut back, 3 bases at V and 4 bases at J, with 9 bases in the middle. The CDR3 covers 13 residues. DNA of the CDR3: TGTGCCAGCTCACCCCCCGGGGCCTATGGCTACACCTTC. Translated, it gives CASSPPGAYGYTF.

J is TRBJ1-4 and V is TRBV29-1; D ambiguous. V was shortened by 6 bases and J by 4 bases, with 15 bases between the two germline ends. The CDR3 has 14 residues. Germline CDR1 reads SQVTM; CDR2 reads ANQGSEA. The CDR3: CSVRGMEDNEKLFF. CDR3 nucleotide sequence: TGCAGCGTAAGAGGGATGGAGGATAATGAAAAACTGTTTTTT.

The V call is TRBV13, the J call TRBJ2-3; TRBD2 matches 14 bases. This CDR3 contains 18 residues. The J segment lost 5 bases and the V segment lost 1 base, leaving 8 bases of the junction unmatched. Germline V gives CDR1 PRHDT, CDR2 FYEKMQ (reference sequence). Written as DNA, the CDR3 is TGTGCCAGCAGCTTAGACCCTCGACTAGCGGGAGGGGTAGATACGCAGTATTTT. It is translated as CASSLDPRLAGGVDTQYF.